The 2 T cell receptor beta chains listed next were all sequenced from one sample in a study of blood T cells in healthy people across ages. A second roughly 6 to 12 cycle PCR used barcoded and J-beta primers. In TCRdb, the 5' RACE reads were re-called with MiXCR into one record per CDR3 protein. This table has about 770,000 distinct CDR3 sequences, under 45% appearing once. The sequenced material came from blood. Every receptor here comes from a man aged 60 to 75 in good health.

V is TRBV28 and J is TRBJ2-3, with TRBD2 matching over 9 bases. The ends lost 4 bases at V and 5 bases at J; junction bases unmatched: 13. The germline V gene encodes CDR1 MDHEN and CDR2 SYDVKM. CDR3 length: 17 amino acids. CDR3 nucleotide sequence: TGTGCCAGCAGTTCACCCCTTGTCTCGCGGGGGGGAGATACGCAGTATTTT. As protein: CASSSPLVSRGGDTQYF.

The V gene is TRBV5-5, the J gene TRBJ2-2; the match to TRBD1 covers 7 bases. The CDR3 contains 16 residues. V trimming: 1 base; J trimming: 1 base; junction bases outside the gene matches: 4. The germline V gene encodes CDR1 SGHKS and CDR2 YYEKEE (reference sequence). CDR3 loop: CASSLRWTGNTGELFF. In DNA form, the CDR3 reads TGTGCCAGCAGCTTGCGGTGGACAGGGAACACCGGGGAGCTGTTTTTT.